This T cell receptor beta chain was obtained from a study of CD8 T cells in ankylosing spondylitis. Regarding the study as a whole: Researchers reportedly found disease-linked clones significantly enriched in matched ankylosing spondylitis synovial fluid. Prior literature has documented some motif variants in synovial fluid and blood from reactive arthritis. Seemingly distinctive of ankylosing spondylitis blood was a TCR beta motif formed by eight highly homologous variants.

A quantitative 5'-RACE method, one with molecular barcodes, was used to make TCR beta libraries. TCRdb re-derived calls from the 5' RACE reads in MiXCR, one entry per CDR3 protein. The profile shows 9,500 to 10,000 distinct CDR3 sequences, 5.5% to 6.5% of them singletons. This clonotype appeared many times. What it binds is unknown. The sequencing sample was made of blood, either unsorted or a sorted T cell fraction (not recorded which). The sequence was obtained from a female donor with ankylosing spondylitis or in good health (not recorded which).

The CDR3 protein is CASSSTSGTNTGELFF. In DNA form, the CDR3 reads TGTGCCAGCAGCTCAACTAGCGGCACGAACACCGGGGAGCTGTTTTTT. The gene calls are TRBV9 and TRBJ2-2, with 8 bases fitting TRBD2. Looked up from germline, CDR1 is SGDLS and CDR2 is YYNGEE. CDR3 length equals 16 residues. J was trimmed by 0 bases and V by 4 bases; bases with no gene match: 5.